The present entry profiles one TCR beta chain with its context. The ends were cut back, 4 bases at V and 0 bases at J, with 17 bases in the middle. The CDR3 loop spans 17 amino acids. CDR1 is LGHNA and CDR2 is YSLEER in the germline V gene. Together with a sample-barcoded 5' primer, a J-beta primer mix was included in a second PCR lasting about 6 to 11 cycles. TCRdb fed the 5' RACE reads into MiXCR, producing one record per CDR3 protein. The profile covers a few hundred thousand distinct CDR3 sequences, with roughly half appearing a single time and under 65% taken by the ten largest. These data belong to a study of blood T cells in healthy people across ages.

The sequenced sample consisted of blood. The TCR was taken from a man in his 60s in good health. This chain joins TRBV4-3 and TRBJ2-3; possibly TRBD1 or TRBD2 for D (6 bases each). CDR3 DNA: TGCGCCAGCAGCCGGGGGGCCGGAGCGGATAGCACAGATACGCAGTATTTT. Its translation: CASSRGAGADSTDTQYF.